Presented here are 9 T cell receptor beta chains from one specimen sequenced in a study of T cell changes during pregnancy in multiple sclerosis. Measured with immunoSEQ multiplex PCR; TCRdb has only the in-frame clones, and not every one. The sample includes tens of thousands of clones, around 92% of them seen just once. The sample was peripheral blood, taken in the third trimester of pregnancy. These receptors were collected from a female donor in good health, enrolled as a control in a pregnancy study.

The CDR3 is CSVEGGTRSYEQYF. CDR3 nucleotides: TGCAGCGTTGAGGGGGGGACGAGGTCCTACGAGCAGTACTTC. The rearrangement links TRBV29-1 to TRBJ2-7; TRBD2 matches at 7 bases. In germline, CDR1 is SQVTM, CDR2 ANQGSEA. Losses at the gene ends were 3 bases for V and 1 base for J; bases not matched to a gene: 6. The CDR3 is 14 amino acids.

The J gene is TRBJ2-1, the V gene TRBV18; 7 nucleotides line up with TRBD1. Looked up from germline, CDR1 is KGHSH and CDR2 is LQKENI. The CDR3 length is 17 residues. With V trimmed by 0 bases and J by 7 bases, 12 bases remained unmatched. The DNA for the CDR3 is TGTGCCAGCTCACCACCGAGTAGACAGGGCGTAGGGAATGAGCAGTTCTTC. Amino acids: CASSPPSRQGVGNEQFF.

This chain uses TRBV5-6 with TRBJ2-3; TRBD2 matches at 10 bases. Per the germline V gene, CDR1 is SGHDT and CDR2 is YYEEEE. The CDR3 length is 17 residues. The V gene end was trimmed by 4 bases and the J gene end by 2 bases; junction bases not matched to a gene: 10. The CDR3 DNA follows: TGTGCCAGCAGCCCCCTAGCGGGAGATGGGAACACAGATACGCAGTATTTT. As protein: CASSPLAGDGNTDTQYF. The full variable domain, completed using reference TRBV5-6 and TRBJ2-3, is DAGVTQSPTHLIKTRGQQVTLRCSPKSGHDTVSWYQQALGQGPQFIFQYYEEEERQRGNFPDRFSGHQFPNYSSELNVNALLLGDSALYLCASSPLAGDGNTDTQYFGPGTRLTVL.

The chain is built from TRBV28 and TRBJ2-2; 11 nucleotides match TRBD1. Germline CDR1 reads MDHEN; CDR2 reads SYDVKM. CDR3 length equals 15 residues. J lost 4 bases, V lost 8 bases, and 6 bases had no gene match. The CDR3 sequence: CASHGQGARTGELFF. CDR3 bases: TGTGCCAGCCACGGACAGGGGGCCCGCACCGGGGAGCTGTTTTTT.

The chain recombines TRBV6-5 with TRBJ2-7, with a weak D call TRBD1 (5 bases). Germline V gene lookup returns CDR1 MNHEY and CDR2 SVGAGI. The CDR3 totals 14 residues. V lost 6 bases to trimming and J lost 0 bases, with 12 bases between them. The DNA of the CDR3 is TGTGCCAGCAGCGACCCGGACACCTCCTACGAGCAGTACTTC. Translation: CASSDPDTSYEQYF.

CDR3 nucleotides: TGCGCCAGCAGCTTGGGGACTAGCGTATCCTACGAGCAGTACTTC. It encodes CASSLGTSVSYEQYF. The gene calls are TRBV5-1 and TRBJ2-7, with 9 bases aligning to TRBD2. From germline, CDR1 is SGHRS and CDR2 YFSETQ. The CDR3 is 15 residues long. After removal of 0 bases from V and 1 base from J, the junction contained 2 bases not matched to a gene.

V usage is TRBV28 and J usage is TRBJ2-7, with 8 bases lining up with TRBD2. This CDR3 contains 14 residues. Trimming at V came to 5 bases and at J to 2 bases, leaving 5 bases not matched to a gene. The germline V gene has CDR1 MDHEN and CDR2 SYDVKM. CDR3: CASSLPGLAYEQYF. The CDR3 DNA reads TGTGCCAGCAGTCTACCGGGACTAGCCTACGAGCAGTACTTC.

The chain links TRBV29-1 to TRBJ2-3, with D unclear. The V and J ends lost 4 bases and 3 bases respectively, with 11 bases between them. Per the germline V gene, CDR1 is SQVTM and CDR2 is ANQGSEA. The CDR3 has 13 residues. CDR3 DNA sequence: TGCAGCGTTGCCCCGCAGGAAACAGATACGCAGTATTTT. Its translation: CSVAPQETDTQYF.

The chain employs TRBV28 and TRBJ2-7; 10 nucleotides line up with TRBD2. This CDR3 has 14 residues. Looked up from germline, CDR1 is MDHEN and CDR2 is SYDVKM. With 7 bases clipped from V and 1 base from J, the junction kept 4 bases outside the gene matches. Written as DNA, the CDR3 is TGTGCCAGCAACCGACTAGCGGGTTCCTACGAGCAGTACTTC. Translated: CASNRLAGSYEQYF.